The 12 T cell receptor beta chains below come from one sample, sequenced in a study of post-analysis software for immune sequencing data. Broader study findings: Relative to controls, patients had several TRBV segments at higher frequency, with TRBV5-6, TRBV5-1 and TRBV20-1 among these.

What these receptors recognize is not known. Unique molecular identifiers were present in the TCR beta cDNA libraries. TCRdb re-called the PCR reads through MiXCR, storing one row per CDR3 protein. The data show fewer than 850,000 distinct CDR3 sequences, 40% to 55% seen once. Sequencing was performed on blood. The origin of the receptors is a girl aged 10-17 years with multiple sclerosis.

The chain has TRBV12-3 or TRBV12-4 and TRBJ2-7; D possibly uses TRBD1 or TRBD2 (5 bases each). This CDR3 region has 13 residues. V was cut by 3 bases and J by 3 bases, with 9 bases left in between. CDR3 residues: CASSFQGVYEQYF. The CDR3, as DNA: TGTGCCAGCAGTTTCCAGGGAGTCTACGAGCAGTACTTC.

The chain recombines TRBV5-6 with TRBJ2-1, with D unresolved. CDR3 size: 15 residues. The ends were cut back, 4 bases at V and 1 base at J, with 12 bases in the middle. Per germline, CDR1 SGHDT and CDR2 YYEEEE. The CDR3 nucleotides read TGTGCCAGCAGCCGTGGGGTAGGGTCCTACAATGAGCAGTTCTTC. This codes for CASSRGVGSYNEQFF.

The rearrangement uses TRBV11-2 and TRBJ1-2, with TRBD1 matching over 11 bases. The trim removed 5 bases at V and 4 bases at J, leaving 6 bases unmatched. This CDR3 comprises 15 residues. Per the germline V gene, CDR1 is SGHAT and CDR2 is FQNNGV. CDR3 DNA sequence: TGTGCCAGCAGCCGGTCCGGGACAGGGGGCTATGGCTACACCTTC. Its protein product is CASSRSGTGGYGYTF. The whole variable domain, remainder taken from reference TRBV11-2 and TRBJ1-2, is EAGVAQSPRYKIIEKRQSVAFWCNPISGHATLYWYQQILGQGPKLLIQFQNNGVVDDSQLPKDRFSAERLKGVDSTLKIQPAKLEDSAVYLCASSRSGTGGYGYTFGSGTRLTVV.

V gene TRBV7-9 combines with J gene TRBJ2-7; D ambiguous. Germline CDR1 and CDR2: SEHNR and FQNEAQ (reference sequence). Trimming left V 5 bases short and J 7 bases short, with 15 bases between. The CDR3 sequence is 13 residues long. The CDR3 sequence is CASSPRLLGEQYF. For the CDR3, the DNA is TGTGCCAGCAGCCCCCGGCTCTTAGGGGAGCAGTACTTC. The whole variable domain, filled in from reference TRBV7-9 and TRBJ2-7, reads DTGVSQNPRHKITKRGQNVTFRCDPISEHNRLYWYRQTLGQGPEFLTYFQNEAQLEKSRLLSDRFSAERPKGSFSTLEIQRTEQGDSAMYLCASSPRLLGEQYFGPGTRLTVT.

The J gene is TRBJ2-3, the V gene TRBV6-5; D may be TRBD1 (6 bases). Germline values: CDR1 MNHEY, CDR2 SVGAGI. CDR3 length: 16 amino acids. V lost 5 bases and J lost 5, with 20 bases in between. DNA of the CDR3: TGTGCCAGCAGTCCCACAGGGTCCTTCTACCAAGATACGCAGTATTTT. Its protein product is CASSPTGSFYQDTQYF.

This rearrangement joins TRBV20-1 to TRBJ2-7, with D possibly being TRBD2 (6 bases). The CDR3 totals 14 residues. Germline V lookup: CDR1 DFQATT, CDR2 SNEGSKA (reference sequence). The V gene lost 0 bases and the J gene lost 1 base, with 10 bases spanning the gap. The CDR3 DNA sequence: TGCAGTGCTAGAGATCTAGCGAATTCCTACGAGCAGTACTTC. It codes for CSARDLANSYEQYF.

This clonotype was detected only a few times. The chain recombines TRBV20-1 with TRBJ2-1, with TRBD2 matching 7 bases. The V segment lost 5 bases and the J segment 4 bases; nucleotides outside the gene matches: 8. Germline CDR1 DFQATT, CDR2 SNEGSKA (reference sequence). The CDR3 extends over 14 amino acids. The CDR3 spells CSAPGEGPYNEQFF. As DNA, the CDR3 is TGCAGTGCTCCGGGGGAGGGCCCTTACAATGAGCAGTTCTTC.

The V gene is TRBV20-1, the J gene TRBJ1-4, with unresolved D. The CDR3 has 13 residues. V was shortened by 5 bases and J by 5 bases, with 12 bases between the two germline ends. Germline-derived CDR1 and CDR2 are DFQATT and SNEGSKA (reference sequence). The CDR3 region is CSALSGKNEKLFF. The DNA for the CDR3 is TGCAGTGCTCTCTCGGGGAAGAATGAAAAACTGTTTTTT.

The chain uses TRBV24-1 and TRBJ1-5, with TRBD1 matching 8 bases. The V gene end was trimmed by 4 bases and the J gene end by 7 bases; junction bases not matched to a gene: 8. The CDR3 runs 15 residues. Germline values: CDR1 KGHDR, CDR2 SFDVKD. The CDR3 DNA sequence: TGTGCCACCAGTGACCGCGACAGGGGTGACCAGCCCCAGCATTTT. This translates into CATSDRDRGDQPQHF.

In regard to this clonotype: The CDR3 ends on some other residue instead of the conserved phenylalanine or tryptophan, so this is likely a read error. V gene TRBV2 combines with J gene TRBJ2-4, with 10 bases aligning to TRBD1. TRBJ2-7 explains the end of the DNA better; the J call may be wrong. From germline, CDR1 is SNHLY and CDR2 FYNNEI. The CDR3 totals 15 residues. CDR3 nucleotides: TGTGCCAGCATGGGGCTTCGGGACAGGGGCGACGAGCAGTACTGC. It is translated as CASMGLRDRGDEQYC.

The V call is TRBV5-6, the J call TRBJ2-7; the D gene is possibly TRBD2 (5 bases). The CDR3 loop spans 14 amino acids. Germline V gives CDR1 SGHDT, CDR2 YYEEEE. V lost 3 bases and J 2 bases, leaving 12 bases between the germline ends. CDR3 nucleotide sequence: TGTGCCAGCAGCTCGGGGTCGGGTACCTACGAGCAGTACTTC. Residues: CASSSGSGTYEQYF.

V and J are TRBV6-2 or TRBV6-3 and TRBJ2-1; 9 nucleotides match TRBD2. The V gene's germline CDR1 is MNHEY and CDR2 SVGEGT. This CDR3 has 15 residues. Losses at the gene ends were 2 bases for V and 9 bases for J; bases not matched to a gene: 8. The CDR3, as DNA: TGTGCCAGCAGTTACGGTAGCGGGAGTAGGGGTGAGCAGTTCTTC. Protein: CASSYGSGSRGEQFF.